A selection of T cell receptor beta chains follows, all from one sample in a study of T cells after posttransplantation cyclophosphamide. Assay: immunoSEQ multiplex PCR; the TCRdb copy retains only in-frame clones and omits some. The sample consists of some 34,000 clones, just under 80% of them appearing once. The starting material was CD4+ T cells sorted from blood, obtained roughly 250 weeks after a stem cell transplant with posttransplant cyclophosphamide. These receptors originate from a female patient between 40 and 50 years old who received an allogeneic stem cell transplant from a related donor, was CMV-positive, and had no GVHD. The graft donor may have given rise to some T cells. Each CDR3 is given with its conserved first and last residue. Fields, in order: V gene, D gene, J gene, clone size, CDR3 DNA, CDR3 protein. A D gene is named only where the DNA matches it firmly. Not all rows give a size; the values are once, few, many and, for expanded clones, a class.

>TRBV25-1|.|TRBJ1-1|.
TGTGCCAGCAGTAATACCGAGATAGCTTTCTTT
CASSNTEIAFF
>TRBV6-1|TRBD1|TRBJ1-6|.
TGTGCCAGCTGTGTGGGGACAGAAAATTCACCCCTCCACTTT
CASCVGTENSPLHF
>TRBV18|.|TRBJ1-5|.
TGTGCCAGCTCACCCAGCAGAGGGCAAGGACAGCCCCAGCATTTT
CASSPSRGQGQPQHF
>TRBV28|TRBD1|TRBJ2-3|.
TGTGCCAGCAGGAGGACAGGGGACATGGATACGCAGTATTTT
CASRRTGDMDTQYF
>TRBV2|.|TRBJ2-2|.
TGTGCCAGCAGCGGGGGTTACACCGGGGAGCTGTTTTTT
CASSGGYTGELFF
>TRBV6-5|.|TRBJ1-5|.
TGTGCCAGCAGCCAGGACACGGTAGGGAATCAGCCCCAGCATTTT
CASSQDTVGNQPQHF
>TRBV4-3|.|TRBJ2-7|once
TGCGCCAGCAGCCAAGCGGAGGTTGGTTACGAGCAGTACTTC
CASSQAEVGYEQYF
>TRBV6-6|.|TRBJ1-6|.
TGTGCCAGCAGTTACTCTCCAGGCAGGGTTAATTCACCCCTCCACTTT
CASSYSPGRVNSPLHF
>TRBV5-1|.|TRBJ1-3|.
TGCGCCAGCAGCTCCGAGGGAAACACCATATATTTT
CASSSEGNTIYF
>TRBV7-2|.|TRBJ1-1|.
TGTGCCAGCAGCTTTACGGTTTCGAACACTGAAGCTTTCTTT
CASSFTVSNTEAFF
>TRBV5-1|TRBD1|TRBJ1-1|medium-sized
TGCGCCAGCAGCTCGGATCCCGGGACAGGGGGATCTGGTTTCTTT
CASSSDPGTGGSGFF
>TRBV9|.|TRBJ2-3|few
TGTGCCAGCAGCGTAGTGGGCAGCACAGATACGCAGTATTTT
CASSVVGSTDTQYF
>TRBV18|.|TRBJ1-4|.
TGTGCCAGCTCACCACGGCAGGGCAAAGGTGAAAAACTGTTTTTT
CASSPRQGKGEKLFF
>TRBV5-1|.|TRBJ2-1|.
TGCGCCAGCAGCTTGTCGGTGGGACAAAAGGACCATGAGCAGTTCTTC
CASSLSVGQKDHEQFF
>TRBV9|TRBD1|TRBJ1-4|.
TGTGCCAGCAGCCCCGGGTGGGGACAGGGGCACGAAAAACTGTTTTTT
CASSPGWGQGHEKLFF
>TRBV5-1|TRBD2|TRBJ2-7|.
TGCGCCAGCAGACCCTGGGGGGGAAATGGGTACGAGCAGTACTTC
CASRPWGGNGYEQYF
>TRBV7-2|.|TRBJ1-2|.
TGTGCCAGCAGCCTGCGACAGAGAATTAACTATGGCTACACCTTC
CASSLRQRINYGYTF
>TRBV14|.|TRBJ2-5|.
TGTGCCAGCAGCCAAGTTCAGGGAATCCAAGAGACCCAGTACTTC
CASSQVQGIQETQYF
>TRBV5-4|.|TRBJ2-1|.
TGTGCCAGCAGCTCAACAGAAACCAATGAGCAGTTCTTC
CASSSTETNEQFF
>TRBV6-6|.|TRBJ1-3|.
TGTGCCAGCAGGCGGGGGAGGCCTGGAAACACCATATATTTT
CASRRGRPGNTIYF
>TRBV2|TRBD1|TRBJ1-5|.
TGTGCCAGCAGTGACAGGGGGTACCAGCCCCAGCATTTT
CASSDRGYQPQHF
>TRBV14|.|TRBJ1-1|.
TGTGCCAGCAGCCAAGACAGGAACACTGAAGCTTTCTTT
CASSQDRNTEAFF
>TRBV27|.|TRBJ1-4|.
TGTGCCAGCAGTTTATCGTTCCCCCAGGGAAGGGAAAAACTGTTTTTT
CASSLSFPQGREKLFF
>TRBV29-1|.|TRBJ1-1|.
TGCAGCGTTGAACTAGCGGGCACTGAAGCTTTCTTT
CSVELAGTEAFF
>TRBV10-3|.|TRBJ1-2|.
TGTGCCATCAGTGAGGCCCAGGCCCGGAGGGGCTACACCTTC
CAISEAQARRGYTF
>TRBV6-1|TRBD1|TRBJ1-1|.
TGTGCCAGCAGTAGGACAGGGAACACTGAAGCTTTCTTT
CASSRTGNTEAFF
>TRBV20-1|.|TRBJ1-1|.
TGCAGTGCTATTTGGCTTGAAGCTTTCTTT
CSAIWLEAFF
>TRBV5-1|.|TRBJ2-3|.
TGCGCCAGCAGCTTGTCTAGGGGTCTCCACACAGATACGCAGTATTTT
CASSLSRGLHTDTQYF